The 13 T cell receptor beta chains below all came from one sample that was sequenced in a study of T cell responses to AZD1222 COVID-19 vaccine. Repertoires were generated with immunoSEQ multiplex PCR, while TCRdb's copy carries only in-frame clones and drops some. The sample lists 150,000 to 180,000 clones; 86% were seen once. Specimen: peripheral blood, collected on day 0 of MenACWY control vaccination. The receptors derive from an adult in good health.

This CDR3 reads CASSFFHSNTEAFF. In DNA, the CDR3 is TGTGCCAGCAGCTTTTTCCATTCGAACACTGAAGCTTTCTTT. V and J are TRBV7-2 and TRBJ1-1, with D unresolved. Germline CDR1 and CDR2: SGHTA and FQGNSA. V lost 3 bases, J lost 1 base, and 9 bases lay in between. The CDR3 sequence is 14 residues long.

The chain uses TRBV28 and TRBJ1-6; a possible D gene is TRBD1 (5 bases). Germline V gives CDR1 MDHEN, CDR2 SYDVKM. CDR3 length: 13 amino acids. Deletions cut 10 bases from V and 5 bases from J, with 12 bases between. The CDR3 reads CATRDRDNSPLHF. The CDR3 region has the DNA TGTGCCACCAGGGACCGAGATAATTCACCCCTCCACTTT.

Only one count was recorded for this clone. The rearrangement joins TRBV7-9 to TRBJ2-2, with 7 bases lining up with TRBD2. In germline, CDR1 is SEHNR, CDR2 FQNEAQ (reference sequence). The V gene end was trimmed by 2 bases and the J gene end by 7 bases; junction bases not matched to a gene: 4. CDR3 size: 14 residues. The CDR3 sequence: CASSLRGGDGELFF. DNA for the CDR3: TGTGCCAGCAGCTTACGCGGGGGTGACGGGGAGCTGTTTTTT.

The rearrangement joins TRBV5-1 to TRBJ1-5; no clear D gene. Trimming took off 0 bases at V and 12 bases at J, with 19 bases between the two ends. From germline, CDR1 is SGHRS and CDR2 YFSETQ. The CDR3 runs to 15 residues. CDR3 loop: CASSLDGRGVSVQHF. In DNA form, the CDR3 reads TGCGCCAGCAGCTTGGACGGACGAGGTGTTTCGGTCCAGCATTTT.

The DNA for the CDR3 is TGTGCCACTGGCCAGGGGGCATACGAGCAGTACGTC. Its protein product is CATGQGAYEQYV. The chain combines TRBV6-5 with TRBJ2-7; 8 bases fit TRBD1. Trimming at V came to 10 bases and at J to 4 bases, leaving 6 bases not matched to a gene. Germline V gives CDR1 MNHEY, CDR2 SVGAGI. The CDR3 sequence is 12 residues long.

This clone was observed once. The chain has TRBV30 and TRBJ2-1; 10 bases agree with TRBD1. V gave up 2 bases and J gave up 10 bases; unmatched junction bases: 5. The CDR3 runs 13 residues. Germline V gene data show CDR1 as GTSNPN and CDR2 as SVGIG (reference sequence). Written as DNA, the CDR3 is TGTGCCTGGAGTATGGACAGGGGGGACGAGCAGTTCTTC. It specifies CAWSMDRGDEQFF. The entire variable domain, with the rest obtained from reference TRBV30 and TRBJ2-1, is as follows: SQTIHQWPATLVQPVGSPLSLECTVEGTSNPNLYWYRQAAGRGLQLLFYSVGIGQISSEVPQNLSASRPQDRQFILSSKKLLLSDSGFYLCAWSMDRGDEQFFGPGTRLTVL.

This chain links TRBV7-2 with TRBJ1-1; the D is unclear. V lost 5 bases, J lost 4 bases, and 11 bases lay in between. Germline CDR1 SGHTA, CDR2 FQGNSA. CDR3 length equals 13 residues. CDR3 amino acids: CASSLVRRTEAFF. The CDR3 DNA sequence: TGTGCCAGCAGCCTTGTAAGGCGCACTGAAGCTTTCTTT.

V gene TRBV27 combines with J gene TRBJ2-7; D is tentatively TRBD1 or TRBD2 (5 bases each). Germline CDR1 reads MNHEY; CDR2 reads SMNVEV (reference sequence). Trimming took off 6 bases at V and 3 bases at J, with 18 bases between the two ends. CDR3 size: 15 residues. The CDR3 here is CASRFLGAEDYEQYF. Here the CDR3 DNA reads TGTGCCAGCAGATTCCTCGGGGCGGAAGACTACGAGCAGTACTTC.

This chain uses TRBV27 with TRBJ1-6, with D perhaps matching TRBD1 (5 bases). V was clipped by 1 base and J by 11 bases, with 12 bases between them. The CDR3 covers 14 residues. Germline V gene data show CDR1 as MNHEY and CDR2 as SMNVEV (reference sequence). The chain's CDR3 is CASSLYGGRTPLHF. CDR3 bases: TGTGCCAGCAGTTTATACGGGGGAAGGACACCCCTCCACTTT.

The chain has TRBV6-5 and TRBJ1-1; tentatively, D is TRBD1 (5 bases). Germline V gives CDR1 MNHEY, CDR2 SVGAGI. The CDR3 covers 13 residues. The germline V and J ends were trimmed by 7 bases and 1 base, with 10 bases remaining between them. The CDR3 DNA is TGTGCCAGCAATCGGCAGGGGAACACTGAAGCTTTCTTT. Amino acids: CASNRQGNTEAFF.

This chain links TRBV7-2 with TRBJ2-5; 9 positions match TRBD2. The CDR3 spans 15 residues. V shed 4 bases, J shed 5 bases, and the junction held 8 bases outside the gene matches. The germline CDR1 and CDR2 sequences are SGHTA and FQGNSA. CDR3 DNA: TGTGCCAGCAGCTCCGTGGGCGGGAGGGAGGAGACCCAGTACTTC. Encoded protein: CASSSVGGREETQYF. Complete variable domain (other parts from reference TRBV7-2 and TRBJ2-5): GAGVSQSPSNKVTEKGKDVELRCDPISGHTALYWYRQSLGQGLEFLIYFQGNSAPDKSGLPSDRFSAERTGGSVSTLTIQRTQQEDSAVYLCASSSVGGREETQYFGPGTRLLVL.

The V and J genes are TRBV6-1 and TRBJ1-4; weak D call: TRBD1 (6 bases). The V gene lost 0 bases and the J gene lost 0 bases, with 11 bases spanning the gap. The CDR3 length is 17 residues. The germline CDR1 and CDR2 sequences are MNHNS and SASEGT. The CDR3 is CASSEAYREATNEKLFF. The CDR3 nucleotides read TGTGCCAGCAGTGAAGCCTACAGGGAGGCAACTAATGAAAAACTGTTTTTT.

This sequence joins TRBV15 and TRBJ1-5; perhaps TRBD1 as D (6 bases). The CDR3 length is 16 residues. V was shortened by 4 bases and J by 4 bases, with 17 bases between the two germline ends. The germline gives CDR1 LNHNV, CDR2 YYDKDF (reference sequence). As DNA, the CDR3 is TGTGCCACCAGCACGGGAGGGGGGTTCGGGAATCAGCCCCAGCATTTT. Its protein product is CATSTGGGFGNQPQHF. Variable domain in full (rest from reference TRBV15 and TRBJ1-5): DAMVIQNPRYQVTQFGKPVTLSCSQTLNHNVMYWYQQKSSQAPKLLFHYYDKDFNNEADTPDNFQSRRPNTSFCFLDIRSPGLGDTAMYLCATSTGGGFGNQPQHFGDGTRLSIL.